This T cell receptor (beta chain) was sequenced during a study of graft-versus-host responses after intestinal transplantation. Repertoires were generated with immunoSEQ multiplex PCR, while TCRdb's copy carries only in-frame clones and drops some. This sample has 60,000 to 70,000 clones, with about nine tenths found just once. The CDR3 extends over 13 amino acids. With 5 bases removed from V and 4 bases from J, the gap between germline ends came to 10 bases. Germline CDR1 is MNHEY and CDR2 is SMNVEV (reference sequence). The graft tissue was processed, and this released both intraepithelial and lamina propria lymphocytes.

The sequence was obtained from a human patient who received an intestinal transplant, so some T cells may come from the graft donor. The gene calls are TRBV27 and TRBJ2-3; D ambiguous. Sequences were derived from ileum tissue, sampled 350 to 400 days after transplant. CDR3 loop: CASSPLSADTQYF. CDR3 DNA sequence: TGTGCCAGCAGTCCCCTGTCGGCAGATACGCAGTATTTT.